This T cell receptor (beta chain) was identified in a study of blood T cell repertoires in COVID-19. Overall study: The study drew acute and convalescent COVID-19 samples from the United States, Italy and Spain. Sample material is recorded as cDNA or gDNA derived from T cells, B-cell-depleted T cells, or PBMCs.

Assay used: immunoSEQ multiplex PCR; TCRdb lists only in-frame clones, some missing. The sample comprises some 340,000 clones, around 83% of which are singletons, and about 5.4% rests with the top ten. Cohort allocation depended upon clinical history that participants reported. Germline CDR1 SGHNT, CDR2 YYREEE (reference sequence). The V and J ends lost 0 bases and 4 bases respectively, with 11 bases between them. CDR3 length: 15 amino acids. The sequenced material came from PBMCs or T cells enriched from blood (not recorded which). The chain couples TRBV5-4 to TRBJ2-1, with D tentatively TRBD2 (6 bases). The receptor was derived from a woman aged 45 to 65 who had recovered from COVID-19. The CDR3 region has the DNA TGTGCCAGCAGCTTGGCTGCGGGAACGTACAATGAGCAGTTCTTC. Encoded protein: CASSLAAGTYNEQFF. Together with reference TRBV5-4 and TRBJ2-1, the CDR3 gives the full variable domain: ETGVTQSPTHLIKTRGQQVTLRCSSQSGHNTVSWYQQALGQGPQFIFQYYREEENGRGNFPPRFSGLQFPNYSSELNVNALELDDSALYLCASSLAAGTYNEQFFGPGTRLTVL.